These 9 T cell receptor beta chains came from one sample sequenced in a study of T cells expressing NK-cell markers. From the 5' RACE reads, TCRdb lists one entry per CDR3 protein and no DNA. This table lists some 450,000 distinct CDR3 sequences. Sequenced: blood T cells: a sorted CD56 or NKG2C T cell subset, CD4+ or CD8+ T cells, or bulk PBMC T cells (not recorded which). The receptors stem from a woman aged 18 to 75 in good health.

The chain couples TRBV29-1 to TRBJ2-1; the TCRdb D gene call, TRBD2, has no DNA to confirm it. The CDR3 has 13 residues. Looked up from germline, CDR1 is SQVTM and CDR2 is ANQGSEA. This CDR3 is CSVEETGGVSPFF.

CDR3 sequence: CATSPGSRANYGYTF. This chain links TRBV15 with TRBJ1-2; TCRdb designates TRBD1, a call that cannot be tested without DNA. The CDR3 sequence is 15 residues long. Germline CDR1 LNHNV, CDR2 YYDKDF (reference sequence).

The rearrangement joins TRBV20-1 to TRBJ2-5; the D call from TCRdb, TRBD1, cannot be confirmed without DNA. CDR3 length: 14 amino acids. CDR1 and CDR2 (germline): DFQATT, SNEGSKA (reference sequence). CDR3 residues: CSARDGTGVETQYF.

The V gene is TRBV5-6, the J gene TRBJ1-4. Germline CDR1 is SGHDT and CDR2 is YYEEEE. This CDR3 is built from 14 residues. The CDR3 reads CASSLRTRREKLFF.

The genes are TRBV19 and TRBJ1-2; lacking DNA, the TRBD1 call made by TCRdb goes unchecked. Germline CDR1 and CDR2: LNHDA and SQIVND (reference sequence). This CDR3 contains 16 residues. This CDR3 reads CASSIDYPPRGNGYTF.

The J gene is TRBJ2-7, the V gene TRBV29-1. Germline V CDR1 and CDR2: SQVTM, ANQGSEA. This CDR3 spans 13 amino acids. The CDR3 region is CSVVDQLIYEQYF.

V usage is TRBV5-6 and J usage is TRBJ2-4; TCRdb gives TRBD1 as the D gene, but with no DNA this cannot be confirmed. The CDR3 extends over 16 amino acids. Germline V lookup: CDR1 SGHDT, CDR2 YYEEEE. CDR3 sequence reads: CASSLEVGPPSNIQYF.

The CDR3 loop is CASSLSPSGPTDTQYF. The genes are TRBV7-9 and TRBJ2-3; the D call of TRBD2 rests on TCRdb alone, since no DNA is present to check it. The CDR3 totals 16 residues. From germline, CDR1 is SEHNR and CDR2 FQNEAQ (reference sequence).

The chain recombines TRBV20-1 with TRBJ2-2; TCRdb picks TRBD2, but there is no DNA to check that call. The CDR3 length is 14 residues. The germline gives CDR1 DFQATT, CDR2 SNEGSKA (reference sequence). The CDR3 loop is CSASKAGGTGELFF.